Here is one TCR beta chain with its context. As originally analysed: Nucleated cell counts were estimated from reference gene primer amplification. Data came from immunoSEQ multiplex PCR; TCRdb stores just in-frame clones and leaves some out. The V and J calls and clone size are taken from that table; D and trimming were inferred from the DNA. The top ten clones hold about 14% of a sample with about 190,000 clones, 65% to 80% of them seen once. The source of the sample is a study of blood T cell repertoires in COVID-19. Whole-study context: Collection of acute and convalescent COVID-19 samples took place in the United States, Italy and Spain. T cells, B-cell-depleted T cells, or PBMCs supplied cDNA or gDNA.

The germline V gene has CDR1 SNHLY and CDR2 FYNNEI. The V gene end was trimmed by 8 bases and the J gene end by 6 bases; junction bases not matched to a gene: 12. This CDR3 is 15 amino acids long. The chain carries TRBV2 and TRBJ2-2; 7 bases are shared with TRBD1. The sample was peripheral blood. This receptor was identified in a man aged 50 to 59 who had recovered from COVID-19. CDR3 DNA sequence: TGTGCCAGCTCAGTCAATCTAGGGGGCTCCGGGGAGCTGTTTTTT. Its translation: CASSVNLGGSGELFF.